This record covers a single T cell receptor beta chain. The data are from a study of spatial heterogeneity in lung cancer. The library protocol tagged each TCR cDNA with a unique molecular identifier. TCRdb reanalysed the 5' RACE reads using MiXCR and keeps one entry per CDR3 protein. The sample has 40,000 to 45,000 distinct CDR3 sequences, roughly 15% seen once. This CDR3 region has 13 residues. J gave up 7 bases and V 0 bases, and 1 base lay outside the gene matches. Germline V gene data show CDR1 as SGHRS and CDR2 as YFSETQ. Time point indicated: sample taken at primary tumor resection. Material for sequencing was whole RNA from tumor, nontumor lung or frozen PBMC, left unsorted.

The rearrangement uses TRBV5-1 and TRBJ1-2; 9 positions match TRBD1. The sample in question was PBMCs, obtained at surgery. This sequence was found in a male donor with early-stage non-small cell lung cancer. CDR3 bases: TGCGCCAGCAGCTTGGACAGGGGGCCTGGCTACACCTTC. Translating gives CASSLDRGPGYTF.